Each of the 31 T cell receptor beta chains below was sequenced from the same sample in a study of cytomegalovirus exposure and HLA in healthy donors. The study ran its PCR with 60 Vbeta and 13 Jbeta primers. Profiled with immunoSEQ multiplex PCR; TCRdb holds only in-frame clones, not every one. This sample has 150,000 to 250,000 clones; 82% occur once, and the top ten carry 0.098%. Sequences were obtained from PBMCs. The receptors were sampled from a boy aged 2 to 10 in good health and CMV-seronegative.

The gene calls are TRBV7-3 and TRBJ2-1; 7 bases are shared with TRBD1. Germline values: CDR1 SGHTA, CDR2 FQGTGA. Trimming removed 3 bases from V and 4 bases from J; junction bases left unmatched: 9. The CDR3 is 16 amino acids. CDR3 protein: CASSLTPGQLYNEQFF. CDR3 in DNA: TGTGCCAGCAGCTTGACGCCGGGACAGCTATACAATGAGCAGTTCTTC.

CDR3 DNA sequence: TGTGCCAGTAGTATGGCGGCTTGGGCAGGGGGAGGCCATGGCTACACCTTC. Its translation: CASSMAAWAGGGHGYTF. V gene TRBV19 combines with J gene TRBJ1-2; 7 bases are shared with TRBD1. Losses at the gene ends were 3 bases for V and 6 bases for J; bases not matched to a gene: 16. The CDR3 has 17 amino acids. Germline V gene sequence: CDR1 LNHDA, CDR2 SQIVND (reference sequence). The full variable domain, rest sourced from reference TRBV19 and TRBJ1-2, is DGGITQSPKYLFRKEGQNVTLSCEQNLNHDAMYWYRQDPGQGLRLIYYSQIVNDFQKGDIAEGYSVSREKKESFPLTVTSAQKNPTAFYLCASSMAAWAGGGHGYTFGSGTRLTVV.

The CDR3 sequence is CASSVWGTTEETQYF. Here the CDR3 DNA reads TGTGCCAGTAGTGTTTGGGGGACTACCGAAGAGACCCAGTACTTC. This sequence joins TRBV19 and TRBJ2-5; 7 bases map to TRBD2. Germline V gene sequence: CDR1 LNHDA, CDR2 SQIVND (reference sequence). V was pared by 5 bases and J by 3 bases, with 9 bases of the junction left unmatched. There are 15 residues in the CDR3.

A note on this clone: Germline and junction disagree at one end, which may indicate a read error. The V and J genes are TRBV20-1 and TRBJ1-2, with TRBD1 as a possible D gene (6 bases). The V gene's germline CDR1 is DFQATT and CDR2 SNEGSKA (reference sequence). The CDR3 loop spans 11 amino acids. As DNA, the CDR3 is TGCAGTGCTAAGGCCCGGGACACCCCGGTTTTC. This translates into CSAKARDTPVF.

This chain joins TRBV6-5 and TRBJ1-2, with 7 bases lining up with TRBD1. V gave up 5 bases and J gave up 5 bases; unmatched junction bases: 2. The CDR3 loop spans 12 amino acids. Germline CDR1 reads MNHEY; CDR2 reads SVGAGI. The CDR3 sequence is CASSLQGYGYTF. CDR3 bases: TGTGCCAGCAGTCTACAGGGGTATGGCTACACCTTC.

The rearrangement joins TRBV6-6 to TRBJ2-3; 8 bases are a match to TRBD2. V was pared by 2 bases and J by 0 bases, with 4 bases of the junction left unmatched. The CDR3 has 16 residues. The germline V gene encodes CDR1 MNHNY and CDR2 SVGAGI (reference sequence). This CDR3 is CASSYDRGGSTDTQYF. CDR3 bases: TGTGCCAGCAGTTACGACCGGGGGGGAAGCACAGATACGCAGTATTTT.

CDR3 bases: TGTGCCAGCAGTTTCTGGGCAGGGGAAACTGAAGCTTTCTTT. This gives the protein CASSFWAGETEAFF. This sequence joins TRBV27 and TRBJ1-1; perhaps TRBD1 as D (6 bases). There are 14 residues in the CDR3. Germline lookup yields CDR1 MNHEY and CDR2 SMNVEV (reference sequence). The V end was cut by 3 bases, the J end by 5 bases, with 13 bases between.

Only one count was recorded for this clone. This chain connects TRBV4-3 to TRBJ1-4; 8 bases align to TRBD1. Germline V gives CDR1 LGHNA, CDR2 YSLEER. Trimming took 3 bases from V and 3 from J; bases not matched to a gene: 18. The CDR3 extends over 20 amino acids. CDR3 residues: CASSQDFRQGRMLANEKLFF. The CDR3 coding sequence is TGCGCCAGCAGCCAGGATTTTCGACAGGGGCGAATGTTGGCTAATGAAAAACTGTTTTTT.

The V gene is TRBV7-9, the J gene TRBJ2-1, with 9 positions matching TRBD1. Unmatched junction bases numbered 10, after V lost 5 bases and J lost 11 bases. From germline, CDR1 is SEHNR and CDR2 FQNEAQ (reference sequence). The CDR3 runs to 14 residues. The CDR3 loop is CASSPGQGGPQQFF. CDR3 nucleotides: TGTGCCAGCAGCCCGGGACAGGGAGGGCCGCAGCAGTTCTTC.

This clone was counted only a few times. The rearrangement joins TRBV6-4 to TRBJ1-2; 9 nucleotides align to TRBD1. CDR3 length: 16 amino acids. J lost 7 bases, V lost 0 bases, and 9 bases had no gene match. Germline CDR1 reads MRHNA; CDR2 reads SNTAGT. The CDR3 loop reads CASSDSDRGILGGYTF. DNA for the CDR3: TGTGCCAGCAGTGACTCTGACAGGGGGATTTTGGGTGGCTACACCTTC.

In its sample, this clone was seen once. The rearrangement links TRBV25-1 to TRBJ2-7; D possibly corresponds to TRBD2 (5 bases). The CDR3 consists of 12 residues. The germline CDR1 and CDR2 sequences are MGHDK and SYGVNS. With 2 bases removed from V and 7 bases from J, the gap between germline ends came to 9 bases. CDR3: CASSEVGGEQYF. CDR3 DNA: TGTGCCAGCAGTGAAGTGGGCGGGGAGCAGTACTTC.

V usage is TRBV7-9 and J usage is TRBJ2-3; 7 positions agree with TRBD1. CDR1 is SEHNR, CDR2 FQNEAQ, per germline (reference sequence). The junction had 13 bases not matched to a gene; V was cut back by 0 bases and J by 1 base. This CDR3 comprises 19 residues. The CDR3 DNA sequence: TGTGCCAGCAGCTTAGCGCACCCCCTCGACAGGGTGGGCACAGATACGCAGTATTTT. Its translation is CASSLAHPLDRVGTDTQYF.

Here the CDR3 reads CAISETRQGTLWGQGTSTDTQYF. The CDR3 region has the DNA TGTGCCATCAGTGAGACGCGACAGGGGACATTGTGGGGACAGGGGACTAGCACAGATACGCAGTATTTT. V is TRBV10-3 and J is TRBJ2-3; TRBD1 aligns across 10 bases. Germline CDR1 and CDR2: ENHRY and SYGVKD. The CDR3 contains 23 residues. The V segment lost 2 bases and the J segment 0 bases; nucleotides outside the gene matches: 23.

The J gene is TRBJ2-1, the V gene TRBV30; 8 bases line up with TRBD2. V lost 4 bases to trimming and J lost 4 bases; unmatched junction nucleotides: 9. The CDR3 sequence is 15 residues long. Germline assignment: CDR1 GTSNPN and CDR2 SVGIG (reference sequence). The CDR3 DNA is TGTGCCTGGATTCTTATGGGACTAGAATACAATGAGCAGTTCTTC. Translating gives CAWILMGLEYNEQFF.

This clone was counted a single time. Germline is not matched at one junction end, which may reflect a read error. The chain carries TRBV7-7 and TRBJ2-5; 7 positions agree with TRBD1. Germline loops: CDR1 SSHAT, CDR2 FNYEAQ (reference sequence). The CDR3 consists of 15 residues. As DNA, the CDR3 is TGTGCTAGCAGCTTAGGGGGACAGCCCCAAGAGACCCAGTACTTC. Residues: CASSLGGQPQETQYF.

The chain is built from TRBV4-3 and TRBJ2-7; TRBD2 is a possible D gene (6 bases). The CDR3 is 16 amino acids. Germline V CDR1 and CDR2: LGHNA, YSLEER. V lost 0 bases and J 3 bases, leaving 15 bases between the germline ends. DNA for the CDR3: TGCGCCAGCAGCCAAGACCTGCGGGGACGCGTCTACGAGCAGTACTTC. Translated: CASSQDLRGRVYEQYF.

The V call is TRBV7-9, the J call TRBJ2-3, with TRBD2 matching 13 bases. The germline V gene has CDR1 SEHNR and CDR2 FQNEAQ (reference sequence). The trim removed 3 bases at V and 2 bases at J, leaving 2 bases unmatched. There are 16 residues in the CDR3. The CDR3 nucleotides read TGTGCCAGCAGCTTGGGACTAGCGGGACACACAGATACGCAGTATTTT. This codes for CASSLGLAGHTDTQYF.

The chain recombines TRBV5-4 with TRBJ2-3, with TRBD2 identical over 9 bases. V shed 5 bases and J 6 bases; nucleotides not matched to a gene: 10. The CDR3 consists of 15 residues. Germline V lookup: CDR1 SGHNT, CDR2 YYREEE (reference sequence). Written as DNA, the CDR3 is TGTGCCAGCAGACCGAGGGGCGGGGGGGTGGATACGCAGTATTTT. Translated: CASRPRGGGVDTQYF.

This chain joins TRBV7-2 and TRBJ2-5; D uncertain. Germline values: CDR1 SGHTA, CDR2 FQGNSA. CDR3 length equals 13 residues. The ends were cut back, 4 bases at V and 3 bases at J, with 9 bases in the middle. This CDR3 reads CASSSYREETQYF. CDR3 nucleotides: TGTGCCAGCAGCTCCTACAGAGAAGAGACCCAGTACTTC.

The chain couples TRBV29-1 to TRBJ1-2; tentative D call: TRBD1 (5 bases). Trimming cost V 5 bases and J 8 bases, with 24 bases left between them. CDR1 is SQVTM and CDR2 is ANQGSEA in the germline V gene. This CDR3 has 15 residues. The CDR3 nucleotides read TGCAGCGTTCCACCCCTGACCGGGCCCCGGGGGGGCTACACCTTC. Amino acid sequence: CSVPPLTGPRGGYTF.

V usage is TRBV27 and J usage is TRBJ1-1; D gene ambiguous. V lost 5 bases, J lost 0 bases, and 13 bases lay in between. CDR1 and CDR2 (germline): MNHEY, SMNVEV (reference sequence). CDR3 length equals 15 residues. The CDR3 loop reads CASSRSSLMNTEAFF. In DNA form, the CDR3 reads TGTGCCAGCAGTAGGAGCTCCCTCATGAACACTGAAGCTTTCTTT.

This chain links TRBV4-3 with TRBJ2-3; 8 nucleotides line up with TRBD2. The CDR3 contains 16 residues. Germline values: CDR1 LGHNA, CDR2 YSLEER. V trimming: 4 bases; J trimming: 3 bases; junction bases outside the gene matches: 9. The DNA of the CDR3 is TGCGCCAGCAGCCCCCGCGTTAGCGGGGAAACAGATACGCAGTATTTT. Translation: CASSPRVSGETDTQYF.

The J gene is TRBJ1-5, the V gene TRBV30; 8 nucleotides line up with TRBD1. Germline CDR1 is GTSNPN and CDR2 is SVGIG (reference sequence). The CDR3 totals 13 residues. Germline trimming cut 1 base from V and 7 bases from J; bases unmatched to any gene: 3. The CDR3 sequence is CAWSAGQGQPQHF. DNA for the CDR3: TGTGCCTGGAGTGCCGGACAGGGCCAGCCCCAGCATTTT.

The chain has TRBV4-3 and TRBJ2-5; 11 bases map to TRBD2. The CDR3 runs 14 residues. CDR1 is LGHNA and CDR2 is YSLEER in the germline V gene. V lost 4 bases, J lost 3 bases, and 1 base stayed unmatched. The CDR3 DNA reads as TGCGCCAGCAGCCCGGGACTAGCGGAAGAGACCCAGTACTTC. Its protein is CASSPGLAEETQYF.

CDR3 nucleotide sequence: TGTGCCAGCAGCTTAGTCAAGGAGGGTACGCAGTATTTT. This gives the protein CASSLVKEGTQYF. V usage is TRBV7-6 and J usage is TRBJ2-3, with D maybe TRBD2 (6 bases). The CDR3 has 13 amino acids. The V end was cut by 1 base, the J end by 8 bases, with 10 bases between. CDR1 and CDR2 from the germline V gene are SGHVS and FNYEAQ.

The V and J genes are TRBV6-6 and TRBJ1-3; no clear D gene. Germline CDR1 MNHNY, CDR2 SVGAGI (reference sequence). The CDR3 is 16 amino acids. Trimming took 0 bases from V and 0 from J, leaving 9 bases between them. The CDR3 region has the DNA TGTGCCAGCAGTTACTCGCGGATCCTCTCTGGAAACACCATATATTTT. Protein sequence: CASSYSRILSGNTIYF.

The chain couples TRBV27 to TRBJ1-2, with a weak D call TRBD1 (6 bases). The CDR3 totals 22 residues. The germline V and J ends were trimmed by 2 bases and 5 bases, with 36 bases remaining between them. CDR1 and CDR2 (germline): MNHEY, SMNVEV (reference sequence). The CDR3 bases are TGTGCCAGCAGTTTAGGATCCTTATTTCTGAGGGGGGGACCTGGGATCGTATATGGCTACACCTTC. This sequence encodes CASSLGSLFLRGGPGIVYGYTF.

The chain couples TRBV15 to TRBJ1-5; D is ambiguous. CDR3 length: 18 amino acids. The germline V gene has CDR1 LNHNV and CDR2 YYDKDF (reference sequence). V dropped 0 bases and J dropped 1 base, with 16 bases sitting between them. The CDR3 nucleotides are TGTGCCACCAGCAGAGATCATTGGCTCCGGGGAAGCAATCAGCCCCAGCATTTT. Translating gives CATSRDHWLRGSNQPQHF.

V usage is TRBV6-1 and J usage is TRBJ1-2; D is possibly TRBD1 (6 bases). CDR3 length: 14 amino acids. Germline CDR1 reads MNHNS; CDR2 reads SASEGT. V was shortened by 6 bases and J by 8 bases, with 19 bases between the two germline ends. The DNA of the CDR3 is TGTGCCAGCAGGGTAGGGACAAGATACGTAGGCTACACCTTC. Translating it yields CASRVGTRYVGYTF.

V is TRBV18 and J is TRBJ2-3; TRBD2 is a possible D gene (6 bases). The CDR3 runs 14 residues. The V end lost 6 bases, the J end lost 3 bases, and 13 bases lay between the germline ends. Germline-derived CDR1 and CDR2 are KGHSH and LQKENI. CDR3 loop: CASSPQEGTDTQYF. The CDR3 DNA sequence: TGTGCCAGCTCCCCCCAGGAGGGAACAGATACGCAGTATTTT.

This sequence joins TRBV15 and TRBJ1-2; unclear D gene. CDR3 length: 12 amino acids. Trimming took 0 bases from V and 8 from J, leaving 7 bases between them. Looked up from germline, CDR1 is LNHNV and CDR2 is YYDKDF (reference sequence). The CDR3 DNA follows: TGTGCCACCAGCAGAGAAGCGGAGGGCTACACCTTC. Amino acid sequence: CATSREAEGYTF. Full variable domain (outside the CDR3, taken from reference TRBV15 and TRBJ1-2): DAMVIQNPRYQVTQFGKPVTLSCSQTLNHNVMYWYQQKSSQAPKLLFHYYDKDFNNEADTPDNFQSRRPNTSFCFLDIRSPGLGDTAMYLCATSREAEGYTFGSGTRLTVV.